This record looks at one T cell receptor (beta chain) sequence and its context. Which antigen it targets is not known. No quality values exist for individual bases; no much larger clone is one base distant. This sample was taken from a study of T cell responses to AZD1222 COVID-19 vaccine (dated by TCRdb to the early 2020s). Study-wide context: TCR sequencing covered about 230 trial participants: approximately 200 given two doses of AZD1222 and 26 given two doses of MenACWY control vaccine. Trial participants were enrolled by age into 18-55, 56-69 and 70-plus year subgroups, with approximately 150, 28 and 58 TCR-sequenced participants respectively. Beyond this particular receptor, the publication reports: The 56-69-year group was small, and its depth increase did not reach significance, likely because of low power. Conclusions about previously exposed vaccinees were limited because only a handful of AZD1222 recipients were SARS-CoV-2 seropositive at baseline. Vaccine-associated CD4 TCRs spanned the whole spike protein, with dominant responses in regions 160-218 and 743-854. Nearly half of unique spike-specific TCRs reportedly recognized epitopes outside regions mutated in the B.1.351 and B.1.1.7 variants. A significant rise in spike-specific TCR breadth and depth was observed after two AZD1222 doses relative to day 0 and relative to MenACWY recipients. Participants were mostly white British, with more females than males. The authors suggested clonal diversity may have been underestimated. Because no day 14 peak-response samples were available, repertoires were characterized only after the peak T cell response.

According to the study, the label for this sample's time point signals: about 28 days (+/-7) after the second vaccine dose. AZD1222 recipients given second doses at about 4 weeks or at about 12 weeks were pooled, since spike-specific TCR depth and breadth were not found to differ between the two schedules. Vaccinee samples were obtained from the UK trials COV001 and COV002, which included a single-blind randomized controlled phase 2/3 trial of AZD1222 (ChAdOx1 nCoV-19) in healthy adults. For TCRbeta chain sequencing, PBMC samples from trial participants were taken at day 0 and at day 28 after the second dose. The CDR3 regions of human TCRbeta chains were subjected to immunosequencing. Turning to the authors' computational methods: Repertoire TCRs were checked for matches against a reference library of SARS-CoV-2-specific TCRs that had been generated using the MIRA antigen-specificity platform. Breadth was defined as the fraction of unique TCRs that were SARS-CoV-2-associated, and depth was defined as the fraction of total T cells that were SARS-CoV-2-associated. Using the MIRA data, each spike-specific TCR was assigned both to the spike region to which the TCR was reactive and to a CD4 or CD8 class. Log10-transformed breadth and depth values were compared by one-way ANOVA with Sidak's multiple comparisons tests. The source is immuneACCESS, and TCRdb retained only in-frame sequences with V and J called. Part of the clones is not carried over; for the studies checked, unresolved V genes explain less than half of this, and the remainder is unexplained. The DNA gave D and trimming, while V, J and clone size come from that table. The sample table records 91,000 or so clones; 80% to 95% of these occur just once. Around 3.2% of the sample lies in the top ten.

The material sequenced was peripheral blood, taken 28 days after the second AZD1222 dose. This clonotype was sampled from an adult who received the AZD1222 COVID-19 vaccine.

The nucleotide sequence is TGTGCCAGCAGCAAAGAAGAGGCCGGGGAGCTGTTTTTT. It encodes CASSKEEAGELFF. In this chain, TRBV21-1 is recombined with TRBJ2-2; the table's D call of TRBD2 was not tested on the DNA. TRBV21-1 is a pseudogene segment. CDR3 length: 13 amino acids, cysteine to phenylalanine. Kept here is only the CDR3 DNA, which spans 39 bases and is read in frame from base 1.